This T cell receptor beta chain was retrieved from a study of T cells in Graves' hyperthyroidism and ophthalmopathy (dated by TCRdb to between 2018 and 2020). Regarding the research as a whole: A discovery cohort of approximately 97 patients, about 44 with Graves' ophthalmopathy and 55 to 65 with stable Graves' hyperthyroidism, was used to find distinguishing TCR V-J signatures. Prospective prediction of ophthalmopathy was tested in an independent validation cohort consisting of some 19 hyperthyroidism patients and around 16 patients who later progressed to ophthalmopathy. For training and testing, the approximately 97 patients in the discovery cohort were randomly divided in a 7:3 ratio. The study also compared thyroid tissue and blood T-cell repertoires from about six Graves' hyperthyroidism patients. After sampling, hyperthyroidism patients received methimazole starting at 30 mg daily, and ophthalmopathy patients received high-dose intravenous methylprednisolone. The paper describes TCR Vbeta CDR3 sequencing of 120 to 150 peripheral blood samples, made up of fewer than 50 ophthalmopathy patients, roughly 72 hyperthyroidism patients and roughly 17 progressor patients.

What the work shows at the level of the full study, not this receptor alone: In validation, progression to ophthalmopathy was predicted by the model with 55% to 71% sensitivity and nearly 75% specificity, a median of about 6 months before onset. A model built on a 13 V-J signature distinguished ophthalmopathy from stable hyperthyroidism, reaching around 87% sensitivity and about 81% specificity in cross-validation and 80%/75% in testing. Blood samples also contained most of the expanded thyroid clonotypes (frequency above 0.001), which suggests that blood repertoires may reflect thyroid immune responses. No statistical method was used to set the sample size in advance, and investigators knew the group allocation.

Stable Graves' hyperthyroidism was defined as no progression to ophthalmopathy during 18 months of follow-up. Hyperthyroidism patients were aged 18 to 65 years and newly diagnosed, with disease duration of less than 2 months. Patients with uncontrolled infections, other autoimmune diseases, pregnancy or lactation were excluded. Diagnoses relied on clinical symptoms, serum thyroxine and TRAb, thyroid ultrasound and orbital computed tomography. Total RNA was extracted with Trizol reagent, and quality was checked on an Agilent 2100 Bioanalyzer. CDR1 and CDR2 were assigned from the germline V gene as SGHTA and FQGNSA. The CDR3 holds 15 amino acids from the cysteine to the phenylalanine. CDR3 DNA is the only sequence kept; it has 45 bases, read in frame from the first base. Amplification of TCR beta CDR3 regions was carried out from RNA transcripts. The first round of RT-PCR for the TCR CDR3 was performed with the HTBI primer set and the Qiagen OneStep RT-PCR kit. A second multiplex PCR round built the libraries, followed by size selection and purification. Paired-end sequencing of the libraries was performed with 100 bp reads on an Illumina HiSeq2000. Per the authors' processing: Raw data were processed with SOAPnuke, discarding reads with adapters, uncalled bases, mean Phred below 15, or no exact constant-primer or identifier match. High-quality paired reads were merged using COPE v1.2.5, and each unique nucleotide sequence was defined as a clonotype. Clonotypes were aligned to IMGT TRBV, TRBD and TRBJ reference segments using MiTCR v1.1. Analysis was restricted to V-J combinations with a frequency above 0.0001, which covered 98% to 99.2% of repertoires. The TCS score was defined as the ratio of F50 (clonal expansion) to E x V (chaos), calculated using BLOSUM62-based TCRdist between CDR3 peptides within each V-J. Welch's t-statistics and random forest reduced around 520 V-J features to around 14, which were used in a naive Bayes classifier (R e1071). The raw public reads went through TCRdb reprocessing: fastp at Q25, MiXCR clone calling, in-frame beta chains kept. Records with the same CDR3 protein are collapsed into one entry carrying the most frequent genes and DNA. The V and J calls were not made by the authors but by TCRdb's processing. The sample records 560,000 or so distinct CDR3 sequences, more than 45% of which are singletons. In total, the top ten clones hold about 7.9% of the sample.

As for this clonotype: Its antigen has not been determined. A junction end diverges from the germline sequence, so it may reflect a read error.

This receptor was taken from a woman between 18 and 29 years old with Graves' hyperthyroidism. Donor details come from another sample of the same person, matched by shared clones. The source material was peripheral blood or thyroid tissue (not recorded which). The sequence joins TRBV7-2 to TRBJ2-6, with the D gene not confidently named. Read as DNA, the sequence is TGTGCCGGCAGCTTATCGGGCGCTGGGGCCAACGTCCTGACTTTC. This sequence encodes CAGSLSGAGANVLTF. The entire variable domain, with the stretches around the CDR3 drawn from the reference TRBV7-2 and TRBJ2-6 proteins, is GAGVSQSPSNKVTEKGKDVELRCDPISGHTALYWYRQSLGQGLEFLIYFQGNSAPDKSGLPSDRFSAERTGGSVSTLTIQRTQQEDSAVYLCAGSLSGAGANVLTFGAGSRLTVL.